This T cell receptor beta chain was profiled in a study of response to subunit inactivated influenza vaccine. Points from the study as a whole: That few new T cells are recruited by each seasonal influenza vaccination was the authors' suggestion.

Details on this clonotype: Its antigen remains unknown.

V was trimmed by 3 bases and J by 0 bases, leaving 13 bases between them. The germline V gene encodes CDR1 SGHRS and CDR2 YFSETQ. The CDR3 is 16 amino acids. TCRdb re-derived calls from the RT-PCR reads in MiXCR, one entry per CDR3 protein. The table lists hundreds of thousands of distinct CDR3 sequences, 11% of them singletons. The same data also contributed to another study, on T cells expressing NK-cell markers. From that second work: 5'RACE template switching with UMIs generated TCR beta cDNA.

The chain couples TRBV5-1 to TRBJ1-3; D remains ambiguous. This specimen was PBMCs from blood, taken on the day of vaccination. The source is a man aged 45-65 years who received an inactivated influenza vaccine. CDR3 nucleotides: TGCGCCAGCAGCTGGGATCATGCGTCCTCTGGAAACACCATATATTTT. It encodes CASSWDHASSGNTIYF.